This T cell receptor (beta chain) is drawn from a study of shared clonotypes between healthy human individuals. Study context: Participating donors consisted of two women and a few men aged 18 to 49. Study-level findings and limits: Researchers found naive subsets generally carried larger estimated richness than memory subsets. Sorted-subset sequencing, rarefaction showed, was incomplete despite large depth.

The donor cohort consisted entirely of Caucasian adults residing in Nashville, Tennessee. This CDR3 comprises 16 residues. The V end lost 6 bases, the J end lost 0 bases, and 18 bases lay between the germline ends. Germline CDR1 reads KGHSH; CDR2 reads LQKENI. The method was immunoSEQ multiplex PCR; TCRdb's version includes in-frame clones alone and lacks a portion of them. The sample yields fewer than 200,000 clones, 66% seen once. This clone was seen just once. Its antigen is unknown. The gene calls are TRBV18 and TRBJ2-7, with TRBD2 as a possible D gene (7 bases). The sequenced sample consisted of memory CD4+ T cells sorted from blood. Subset here: CD45RA-negative fraction. This receptor was taken from a man aged 25 to 40 in good health. CDR3 in amino acids: CASSRARRGASYEQYF. The CDR3 DNA reads as TGTGCCAGCTCCCGCGCCCGTCGGGGGGCCTCCTACGAGCAGTACTTC.